This T cell receptor beta chain originates from a study of patients and donors after allogeneic stem cell transplantation. TCRdb called the RT-PCR reads again in MiXCR, with one record for every CDR3 protein. The table records fewer than 500,000 distinct CDR3 sequences, under 20% of them present only once. In germline, CDR1 is LGHDT, CDR2 YNNKEL (reference sequence). V shed 3 bases, J shed 5 bases, and the junction held 3 bases outside the gene matches. The CDR3 runs to 13 residues. Sequenced: blood, either unsorted or a sorted T cell fraction (not recorded which). The chain is built from TRBV3-1 and TRBJ2-7; 8 bases align to TRBD1. The clonotype originates from a human donor who was either an allogeneic HSCT recipient or a stem cell or donor lymphocyte infusion donor (not recorded which). It is not recorded whose cells these are; they may come from a transplant donor. CDR3 in amino acids: CASSQDRVHEQYF. CDR3 sequence (DNA): TGTGCCAGCAGCCAGGACAGGGTCCACGAGCAGTACTTC.